This entry describes one T cell receptor beta chain. Its specific antigen is unknown. No clone much larger than this one lies a single base away; base qualities are absent. Libraries were built with 5' RACE. The sequencing machine was an Illumina HiSeq 2000. Template switching introduced a universal primer binding site; the final cDNA contained a unique molecular identifier, enabling accurate counting of TCR cDNA molecules. Specific primers in the conserved constant-segment region were used to synthesize first-strand cDNA for TCR alpha and beta chains. To control for contamination, every cDNA library carried two barcodes: a SMART-Mk sample barcode plus Illumina barcodes. TruSeq adapter sequences and Illumina sample barcodes were added in two successive PCR steps. TCR alpha and beta cDNA libraries were sequenced on the Illumina HiSeq platform with custom primers. For the original study's pipeline: MiGEC was used to process raw reads and extract unique molecular identifiers, and MiXCR was used to find CDR3 positions. Recombination models were inferred per individual with the repgenHMM and IGoR tools using an EM algorithm. Shared clonotype analysis was performed with the tcR package in R, normalizing sharing by the product of cloneset sizes. Out-of-frame nonproductive sequences were analyzed to study raw recombination free of thymic and clonal selection effects. Clones were called with MiXCR by TCRdb after fastp trimmed the public reads at Q25, and only in-frame beta chains were retained. CDR3 protein duplicates are merged, each entry listing the most common genes and DNA. TCRdb, rather than the study authors, made the V and J calls. Recorded for this sample are roughly 750,000 distinct CDR3 sequences; 20% to 25% of them occurred a single time. Jointly, the top ten make up about 4.3% of the sample.

The data stem from a study of identical twins (dated by TCRdb to 2016 to 2017). A note on the overall study: To test whether fetal clonotypes persist, the study used deep sequencing on TCR alpha and beta repertoires from monozygotic twins, unrelated adults of various ages, and cord blood. Replicate twin experiments were performed at different times using different library preparation protocols to rule out contamination.

The paper as a whole reports these results and caveats: Invariant T cells such as MAIT and iNKT could partly confound zero-insertion analyses, though diverse VJ usage argued against this for most clonotypes. A weaker excess of twin sharing was found in beta out-of-frame sequences because the signal-to-noise ratio was lowered by fewer shared sequences. Compared with coincidental sharing between unrelated individuals, an excess of low generation-probability sequences was observed among out-of-frame TCR alpha sequences shared between twins. Abundant cord blood beta clonotypes had fewer insertions, young adult naive repertoires showed a similar but weaker trend, and memory repertoires showed no such trend. Because the same donors could not be followed over many years, the conclusions depended on cross-sectional statistical analysis. Recombination models systematically underestimated out-of-frame TCR alpha sharing in monozygotic twins but agreed with sharing between unrelated individuals.

Every donor was a healthy Caucasian. Three pairs of female monozygotic twins, all aged 18 to 29 years, made up the twin cohort. The RNA used for TCR libraries was isolated from peripheral blood mononuclear cells. CDR1 and CDR2, looked up from the germline V gene, are SGHTA and FQGNSA. Trimming takes 1 base from V and 7 bases from J, and the germline ends sit 20 bases apart. Measured from the cysteine to the phenylalanine, the CDR3 is 16 residues long. Of the read, only the CDR3 DNA is kept; its 48 bases are in frame from base 1. In addition, the sample was reused for a study of T cells expressing NK-cell markers. As described in the second report: TCR beta-chain repertoires were profiled in sorted CD3+CD56+NKG2C+, CD3+CD56+NKG2C- and CD3+CD56-NKG2C+ T-cell subsets from eight donors. Seven of the eight sequenced donors were HCMV-seropositive and one was HCMV-seronegative. In several experiments an anti-gammadeltaTCR antibody was added to restrict sorting to alphabetaTCR-expressing T cells. For six donors, the dominant CD3+CD56+NKG2C+ clonotypes were among the top 10 CD8+ clonotypes and accounted for about 1.0-8% of CD8+ T cells. Those dominant clonotypes were again the most abundant among CD3+CD56-NKG2C+ cells in several donors, at about 28.3-60.1%. It remained unclear whether the expanded NKG2C-expressing T cell clones were specific for HCMV antigens. All eight donors whose samples were sequenced were randomly selected healthy volunteers, three of them men and five women. A commercial ELISA kit detecting HCMV-specific IgG in serum was used to determine HCMV serostatus. For a handful of donors, unsorted PBMC were also used to sequence bulk peripheral blood T-cell repertoires. MIGEC was used to demultiplex reads and group reads by UMI, and MiTCR was used to assemble and quantify clonotypes. To remove erroneous sequences, TCR cDNA sequences were retained only when supported by two or more reads. Downstream repertoire analysis used the tcR package, and clonotypes were matched across fractions by CDR3 nucleotide sequence plus V segment. Antigen specificity was annotated against VDJdb with VDJmatch, allowing one amino acid substitution in CDR3.

The sequence was collected from a young woman in good health. Sequences were obtained from PBMCs. The V gene is TRBV7-2 and the J gene is TRBJ2-7; the D call could be TRBD1 or TRBD2, with each sharing 5 bases. The CDR3 in this case is CASSLGSYRGPEEQYF. Here is the DNA: TGTGCCAGCAGCTTAGGAAGTTATCGGGGCCCGGAGGAGCAGTACTTC.